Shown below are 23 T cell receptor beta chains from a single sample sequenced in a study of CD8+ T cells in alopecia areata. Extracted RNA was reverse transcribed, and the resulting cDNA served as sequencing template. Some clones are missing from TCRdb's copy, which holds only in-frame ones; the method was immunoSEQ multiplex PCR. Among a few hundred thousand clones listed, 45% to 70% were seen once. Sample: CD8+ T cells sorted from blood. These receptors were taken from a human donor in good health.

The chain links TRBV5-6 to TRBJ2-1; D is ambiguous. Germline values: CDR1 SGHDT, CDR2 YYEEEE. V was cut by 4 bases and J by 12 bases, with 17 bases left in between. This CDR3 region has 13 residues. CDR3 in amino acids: CASSPVPSVAQFF. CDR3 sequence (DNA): TGTGCCAGCAGCCCGGTCCCCTCCGTGGCGCAGTTCTTC.

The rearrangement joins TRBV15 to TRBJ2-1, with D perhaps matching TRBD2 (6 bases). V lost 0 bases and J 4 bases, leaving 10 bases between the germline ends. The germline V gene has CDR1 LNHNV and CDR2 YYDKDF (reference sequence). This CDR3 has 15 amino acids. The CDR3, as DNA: TGTGCCACCAGCAGAGATCGCGGGGTTTACAATGAGCAGTTCTTC. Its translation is CATSRDRGVYNEQFF.

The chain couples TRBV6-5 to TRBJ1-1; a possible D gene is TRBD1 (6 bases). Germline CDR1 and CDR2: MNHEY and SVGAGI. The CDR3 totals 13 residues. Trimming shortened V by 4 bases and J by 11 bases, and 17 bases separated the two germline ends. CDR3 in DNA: TGTGCCAGCAGTTTAACACAGGGAATTCTGGCTTTCTTT. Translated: CASSLTQGILAFF.

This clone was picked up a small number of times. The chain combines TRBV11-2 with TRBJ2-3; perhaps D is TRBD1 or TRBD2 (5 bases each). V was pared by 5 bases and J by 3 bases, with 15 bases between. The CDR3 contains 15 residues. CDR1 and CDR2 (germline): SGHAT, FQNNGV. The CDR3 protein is CASSLTQGVTDTQYF. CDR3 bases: TGTGCCAGCAGCCTTACCCAGGGAGTGACAGATACGCAGTATTTT.

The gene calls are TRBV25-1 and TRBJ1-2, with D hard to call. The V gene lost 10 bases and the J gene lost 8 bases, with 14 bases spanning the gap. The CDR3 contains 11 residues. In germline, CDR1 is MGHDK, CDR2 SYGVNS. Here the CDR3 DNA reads TGTGCCACCAAGGAAGGGTTGGGCTACACCTTC. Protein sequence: CATKEGLGYTF.

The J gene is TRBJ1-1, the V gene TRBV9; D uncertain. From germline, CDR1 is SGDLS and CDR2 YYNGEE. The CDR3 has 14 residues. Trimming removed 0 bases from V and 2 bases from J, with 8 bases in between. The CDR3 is CASSVERVNTEAFF. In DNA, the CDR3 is TGTGCCAGCAGCGTAGAAAGGGTTAACACTGAAGCTTTCTTT.

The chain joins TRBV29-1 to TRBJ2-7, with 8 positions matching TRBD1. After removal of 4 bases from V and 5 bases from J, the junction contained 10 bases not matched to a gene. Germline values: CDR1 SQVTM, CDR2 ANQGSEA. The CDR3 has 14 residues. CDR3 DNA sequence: TGCAGCGTTGGATTTCGGGACAGGAGCCACGAGCAGTACTTC. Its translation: CSVGFRDRSHEQYF.

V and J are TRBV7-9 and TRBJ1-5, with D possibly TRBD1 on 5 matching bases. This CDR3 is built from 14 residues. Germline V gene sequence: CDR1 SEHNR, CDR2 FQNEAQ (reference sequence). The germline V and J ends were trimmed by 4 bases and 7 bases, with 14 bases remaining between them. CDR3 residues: CASSWMGQGQPQHF. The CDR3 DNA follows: TGTGCCAGCAGCTGGATGGGGCAGGGACAGCCCCAGCATTTT.

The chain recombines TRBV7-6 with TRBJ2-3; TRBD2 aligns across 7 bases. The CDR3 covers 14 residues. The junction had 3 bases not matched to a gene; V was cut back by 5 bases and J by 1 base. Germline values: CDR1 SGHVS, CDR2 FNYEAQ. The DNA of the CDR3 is TGTGCCAGCAGCGTGAGCGGGGGCACAGATACGCAGTATTTT. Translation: CASSVSGGTDTQYF.

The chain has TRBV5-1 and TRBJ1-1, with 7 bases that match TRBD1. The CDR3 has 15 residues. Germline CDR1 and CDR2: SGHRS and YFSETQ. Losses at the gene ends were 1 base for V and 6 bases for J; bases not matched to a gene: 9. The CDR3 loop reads CASSLTPNTGAEAFF. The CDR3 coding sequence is TGCGCCAGCAGCTTGACCCCCAATACAGGGGCTGAAGCTTTCTTT.

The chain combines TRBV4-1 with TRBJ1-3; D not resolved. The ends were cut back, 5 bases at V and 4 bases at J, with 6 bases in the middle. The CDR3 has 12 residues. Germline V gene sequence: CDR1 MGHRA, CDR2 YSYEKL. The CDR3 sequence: CASSAFGNTIYF. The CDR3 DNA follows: TGCGCCAGCAGCGCCTTCGGAAACACCATATATTTT.

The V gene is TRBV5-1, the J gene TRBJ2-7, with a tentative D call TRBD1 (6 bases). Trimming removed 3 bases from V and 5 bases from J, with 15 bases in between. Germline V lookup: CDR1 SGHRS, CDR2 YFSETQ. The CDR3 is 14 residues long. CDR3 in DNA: TGCGCCAGCAGCTCCTCAACAGGGTTGGACGAGCAGTACTTC. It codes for CASSSSTGLDEQYF.

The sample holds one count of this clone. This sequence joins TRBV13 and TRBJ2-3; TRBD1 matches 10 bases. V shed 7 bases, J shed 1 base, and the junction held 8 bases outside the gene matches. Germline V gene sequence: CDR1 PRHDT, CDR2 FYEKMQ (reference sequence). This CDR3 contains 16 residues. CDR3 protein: CASNLAGTGGTDTQYF. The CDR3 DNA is TGTGCCAGCAATCTTGCCGGGACAGGGGGCACAGATACGCAGTATTTT.

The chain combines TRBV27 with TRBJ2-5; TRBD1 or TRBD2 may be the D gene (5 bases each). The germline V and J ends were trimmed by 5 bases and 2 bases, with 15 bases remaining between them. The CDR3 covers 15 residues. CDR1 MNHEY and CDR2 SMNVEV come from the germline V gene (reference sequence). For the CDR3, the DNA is TGTGCCAGCAGTCCCTTCTTGGGGGAACAAGAGACCCAGTACTTC. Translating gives CASSPFLGEQETQYF.

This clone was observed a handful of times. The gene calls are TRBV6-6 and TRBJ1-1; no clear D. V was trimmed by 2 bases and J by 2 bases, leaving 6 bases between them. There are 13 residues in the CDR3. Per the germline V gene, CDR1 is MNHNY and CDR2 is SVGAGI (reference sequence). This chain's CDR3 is CASSYHRNTEAFF. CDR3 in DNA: TGTGCCAGCAGTTACCATAGAAACACTGAAGCTTTCTTT.

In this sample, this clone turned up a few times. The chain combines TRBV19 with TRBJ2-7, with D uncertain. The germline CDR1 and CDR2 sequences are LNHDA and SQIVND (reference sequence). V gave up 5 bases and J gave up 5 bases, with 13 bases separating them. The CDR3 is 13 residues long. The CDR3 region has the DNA TGTGCCAGTAGTTCGCGATCGTCGGACGAGCAGTACTTC. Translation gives CASSSRSSDEQYF.

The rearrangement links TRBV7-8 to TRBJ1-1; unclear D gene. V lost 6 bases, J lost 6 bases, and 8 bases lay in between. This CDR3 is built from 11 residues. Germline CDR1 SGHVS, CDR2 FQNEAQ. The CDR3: CASSFGPEAFF. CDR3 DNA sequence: TGTGCCAGCAGTTTCGGCCCTGAAGCTTTCTTT. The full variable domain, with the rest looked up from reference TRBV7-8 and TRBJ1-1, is GAGVSQSPRYKVAKRGQDVALRCDPISGHVSLFWYQQALGQGPEFLTYFQNEAQLDKSGLPSDRFFAERPEGSVSTLKIQRTQQEDSAVYLCASSFGPEAFFGQGTRLTVV.

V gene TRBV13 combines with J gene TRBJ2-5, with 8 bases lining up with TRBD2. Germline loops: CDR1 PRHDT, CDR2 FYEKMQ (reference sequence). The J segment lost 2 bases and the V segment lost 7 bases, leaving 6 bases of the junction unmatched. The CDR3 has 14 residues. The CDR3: CASTPGGGQETQYF. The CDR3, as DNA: TGTGCCAGCACCCCCGGGGGGGGGCAAGAGACCCAGTACTTC.

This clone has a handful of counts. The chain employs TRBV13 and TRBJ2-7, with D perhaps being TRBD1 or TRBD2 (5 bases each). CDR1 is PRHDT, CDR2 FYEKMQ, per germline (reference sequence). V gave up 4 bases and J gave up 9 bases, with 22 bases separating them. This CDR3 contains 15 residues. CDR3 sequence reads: CASSSGEDSPRGQYF. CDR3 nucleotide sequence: TGTGCCAGCAGCTCCGGCGAAGACAGCCCTCGGGGGCAGTACTTC.

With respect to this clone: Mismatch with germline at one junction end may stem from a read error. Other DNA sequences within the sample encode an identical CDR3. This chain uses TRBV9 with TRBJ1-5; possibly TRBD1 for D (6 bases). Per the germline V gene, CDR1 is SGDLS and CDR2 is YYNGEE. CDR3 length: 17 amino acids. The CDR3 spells CASSVVDRIRSNQPQHF. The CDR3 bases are TGTGCCAGCAGCGTAGTCGACAGGATTCGGAGCAACCAGCCCCAGCATTTT.

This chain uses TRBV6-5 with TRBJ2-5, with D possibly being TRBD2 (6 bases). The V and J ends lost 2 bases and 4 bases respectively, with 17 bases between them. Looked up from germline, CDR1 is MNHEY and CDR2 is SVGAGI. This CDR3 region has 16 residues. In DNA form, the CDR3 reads TGTGCCAGCAGTTACGACCTTCGGGACTTGGGAGAGACCCAGTACTTC. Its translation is CASSYDLRDLGETQYF.

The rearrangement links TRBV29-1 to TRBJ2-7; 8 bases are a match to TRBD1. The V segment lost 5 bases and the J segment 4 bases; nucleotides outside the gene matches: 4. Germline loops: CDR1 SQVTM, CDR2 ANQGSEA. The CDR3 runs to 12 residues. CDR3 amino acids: CSVRQGLYEQYF. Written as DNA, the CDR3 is TGCAGCGTTAGACAGGGGTTGTACGAGCAGTACTTC.

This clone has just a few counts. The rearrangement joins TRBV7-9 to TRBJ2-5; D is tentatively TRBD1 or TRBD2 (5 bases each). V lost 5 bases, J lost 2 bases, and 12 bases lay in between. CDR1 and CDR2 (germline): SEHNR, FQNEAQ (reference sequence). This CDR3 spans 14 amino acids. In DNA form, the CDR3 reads TGTGCCAGCAGCGGATGGGACGGGCAAGAGACCCAGTACTTC. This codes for CASSGWDGQETQYF.